This entry is about one T cell receptor (beta chain). No antigen is known for it. Qualities for individual bases were not recorded, and no much larger clone is one base off. This specimen belongs to a study of blood T cell repertoires in COVID-19 (dated by TCRdb to the early 2020s). For context, the study as a whole: For ImmuneRACE Cohort 3, a participant was defined as recovered based on two consecutive negative NP/OP PCR tests, clearance by a healthcare professional, or resolution of symptoms. The samples were drawn from two sources: the first 160 participants of the ongoing ImmuneRACE study, and 1,200 or so subjects contributed by 6 global collaborators. The collaborator samples originated in the United States, Italy and Spain and spanned the acute and convalescent phases of COVID-19. The repertoires were released in a freely available public database meant as a resource for research on the immune response to SARS-CoV-2. Where available, HLA class I and class II types were obtained from metadata supplied by the sample provider rather than from assay-based typing. Sample metadata almost always included a de-identified subject ID, COVID-19 status, age in years and sex. The material from the prospective study consisted of cDNA or gDNA derived from T cells, B-cell-depleted T cells, or PBMCs. The dataset comprised deeply sampled blood TCRbeta repertoires from subjects exposed to, actively infected with, or recovered from COVID-19.

TCRbeta CDR3 regions were amplified from genomic DNA using the immunoSEQ Assay, a bias-controlled multiplex PCR. As for the original processing: Nucleated cell counts per sample were estimated from amplification of reference gene primers within the assay. To quantify the absolute abundance of each unique TCRbeta CDR3 rearrangement, sequence reads were collapsed and filtered. For each sample, productive Simpson clonality was calculated as the square root of Simpson's diversity index over productive rearrangements. TCRdb holds this immuneACCESS table with in-frame rearrangements only. Some clones are missing; in checked studies, unresolved V genes explain under half, and the rest has no known cause. D and trimming come from the DNA, and the V and J calls and clone size come from that table. For this sample there are roughly 150,000 clones; around 80% appear just once. Around 20% of the sample comes from the top ten.

A distance of 8 bases separates the germline ends of V and J, which lose 5 bases and 0 bases respectively. The germline V gene (reference sequence) specifies SGHNT as CDR1 and YYREEE as CDR2. Its CDR3 holds 13 amino acids, cysteine through phenylalanine. CDR3 DNA only is kept here, 39 bases in frame from base 1. General study outcomes and caveats: Clinical and demographic metadata were provided uncurated, with the amount varying by source and participant.

Enrolling through a virtual design, the prospective study's participants ranged in age from roughly 18 to 95 years and lived across 20 to 25 United States geographic areas. Cohort assignment in the prospective study relied on participant-reported clinical history from a screening survey and a study questionnaire. In the prospective study, whole blood, serum and a nasopharyngeal or oropharyngeal swab were collected from each participant by mobile phlebotomists. Participants in the prospective study had the option to provide additional blood draws and questionnaires over a roughly 2-month period. Prospective study blood samples were shipped either frozen or at room temperature before DNA extraction.

The sequenced sample consisted of PBMCs or T cells enriched from blood (not recorded which). The chain uses TRBV5-4 and TRBJ2-5; the D segment could be TRBD2, given 5 matching bases. The TCR originated in a woman in her seventies in a cohort exposed to, infected with or recovered from COVID-19 (not recorded which). The nucleotide sequence is given as TGTGCCAGCAGGAGGGCAGACCAAGAGACCCAGTACTTC. This translates into CASRRADQETQYF.